A single sample gave rise to the 18 T cell receptor beta chains below, sequenced in a study of regulatory T cells in long-lasting Graves disease. Time point reported: newly diagnosed GD, antithyroid drugs for less than 3 months. Construction of the TCR library relied on RNA isolated from PBMCs. Building the TCR beta libraries relied on iRepertoire HTBI primers, and CDR3 regions underwent Arm-PCR. MiXCR, run by TCRdb on the multiplex PCR reads, gives a single entry per CDR3 protein. The sample lists hundreds of thousands of distinct CDR3 sequences, approximately 15% occurring once. These data also featured in a second study, about T cells in Graves' hyperthyroidism and ophthalmopathy.

This sample comprised peripheral blood mononuclear cells (PBMCs), obtained at new diagnosis, from a patient treated with antithyroid drugs. Every receptor here comes from a woman in her thirties with Graves disease.

This clonotype turned up a few times. The chain carries TRBV7-9 and TRBJ1-4; D might be TRBD1 (6 bases). Germline CDR1 is SEHNR and CDR2 is FQNEAQ (reference sequence). This CDR3 spans 13 amino acids. V lost 3 bases, J lost 16 bases, and 18 bases lay in between. The CDR3 DNA reads as TGTGCCAGCAGCTTTTCTTCGGGACATTCTGCGTTTTTT. Translating it yields CASSFSSGHSAFF.

This clonotype was recorded at least ten times. The chain links TRBV12-3 or TRBV12-4 to TRBJ1-6; 7 bases match TRBD1. Losses at the gene ends were 5 bases for V and 7 bases for J; bases not matched to a gene: 5. The CDR3 runs 14 residues. The CDR3 protein is CASSATGSNSPLHF. The DNA of the CDR3 is TGTGCCAGCAGTGCGACAGGGAGCAATTCACCCCTCCACTTT.

This clonotype was found a few times. The rearrangement joins TRBV28 to TRBJ1-2; 7 positions agree with TRBD1. Germline V CDR1 and CDR2: MDHEN, SYDVKM. V gave up 7 bases and J gave up 4 bases; unmatched junction bases: 6. The CDR3 length is 13 residues. CDR3 loop: CASNYWDSYGYTF. The CDR3 region has the DNA TGTGCCAGCAACTATTGGGACAGCTATGGCTACACCTTC.

Concerning this clonotype itself: Being one base from a much bigger clone, this may be a read error. The J gene is TRBJ1-5, the V gene TRBV27, with 9 bases matching TRBD1. This CDR3 spans 18 amino acids. Unmatched junction bases numbered 17, after V lost 2 bases and J lost 9 bases. The V gene's germline CDR1 is MNHEY and CDR2 SMNVEV (reference sequence). This chain's CDR3 is CASSLEARDRVRGRPQHF. The DNA of the CDR3 is TGTGCCAGCAGTTTAGAAGCCCGGGACAGGGTAAGGGGTCGGCCCCAGCATTTT.

The CDR3 region has the DNA TGTGCCAGCAGCCCAGGACTAGCGGGAGTCTCCTACGAGCAGTACTTC. It codes for CASSPGLAGVSYEQYF. The chain uses TRBV5-6 and TRBJ2-7; 13 bases line up with TRBD2. This CDR3 region has 16 residues. Per germline, CDR1 SGHDT and CDR2 YYEEEE. V was clipped by 4 bases and J by 0 bases; unmatched bases: 4.

This clonotype has a count of ten or more. The V gene is TRBV6-2 or TRBV6-3, the J gene TRBJ2-1; 7 nucleotides line up with TRBD2. CDR3 length equals 18 residues. Per the germline V gene, CDR1 is MNHEY and CDR2 is SVGEGT. V gave up 3 bases and J gave up 0 bases; unmatched junction bases: 11. The CDR3 reads CASSYKGRVAGSYNEQFF. The CDR3 DNA follows: TGTGCCAGCAGTTATAAGGGTAGGGTAGCGGGCTCCTACAATGAGCAGTTCTTC.

This clonotype has at least ten counts. The V call is TRBV6-1, the J call TRBJ1-1; TRBD1 might be the D (6 bases). The CDR3 spans 13 residues. Trimming removed 7 bases at V and 1 base at J, with 10 bases between. From germline, CDR1 is MNHNS and CDR2 SASEGT. The CDR3 region is CASTLGQNTEAFF. CDR3 nucleotides: TGTGCCAGCACATTGGGACAGAACACTGAAGCTTTCTTT.

This clonotype was seen ten or more times. The chain joins TRBV2 to TRBJ1-6, with unresolved D. Germline-derived CDR1 and CDR2 are SNHLY and FYNNEI. Trimming cost V 5 bases and J 8 bases, with 7 bases left between them. The CDR3 sequence is 12 residues long. The CDR3 loop reads CASSSVDSPLHF. Written as DNA, the CDR3 is TGTGCCAGCAGTTCTGTGGATTCACCCCTCCACTTT.

This clonotype has a count of ten or more. The chain has TRBV2 and TRBJ1-4; the D gene is possibly TRBD1 (5 bases). The CDR3 is 15 residues long. The germline V and J ends were trimmed by 4 bases and 0 bases, with 9 bases remaining between them. The germline CDR1 and CDR2 sequences are SNHLY and FYNNEI. CDR3 sequence (DNA): TGTGCCAGCAGTGGAAGGGGATCAACTAATGAAAAACTGTTTTTT. Its translation is CASSGRGSTNEKLFF.

This clonotype showed up many times. The J gene is TRBJ2-7, the V gene TRBV29-1; D is ambiguous. There are 12 residues in the CDR3. Germline V lookup: CDR1 SQVTM, CDR2 ANQGSEA. V lost 2 bases to trimming and J lost 0 bases, with 5 bases between them. CDR3 in DNA: TGCAGCGTTGAACAGTCCTCCTACGAGCAGTACTTC. Residues: CSVEQSSYEQYF.

There are a few counts of this clonotype. This chain links TRBV2 with TRBJ2-2; tentative D call: TRBD1 (6 bases). Germline CDR1 and CDR2: SNHLY and FYNNEI. CDR3 size: 15 residues. V shed 7 bases and J shed 7 bases, with 19 bases lying between them. The CDR3 spells CASNLVGQGNGELFF. Here the CDR3 DNA reads TGTGCCAGCAACTTGGTGGGTCAGGGGAACGGGGAGCTGTTTTTT.

The V call is TRBV5-8, the J call TRBJ1-4; no definite D call. Germline V gene sequence: CDR1 SGHTS, CDR2 YDEGEE. Trimming shortened V by 4 bases and J by 7 bases, and 17 bases separated the two germline ends. The CDR3 is made up of 15 amino acids. CDR3 coding DNA: TGTGCCAGCAGCCCGCGAGGAGGCAGGATTGAAAAACTGTTTTTT. It translates to CASSPRGGRIEKLFF.

This chain joins TRBV27 and TRBJ1-4; TRBD1 matches 9 bases. With V trimmed by 6 bases and J by 8 bases, 7 bases remained unmatched. Germline V lookup: CDR1 MNHEY, CDR2 SMNVEV (reference sequence). There are 14 residues in the CDR3. The CDR3 DNA sequence: TGTGCCAGCAGGGCACAGGGGGCGCGCGAAAAACTGTTTTTT. Its protein product is CASRAQGAREKLFF.

This chain connects TRBV28 to TRBJ1-1, with D tentatively TRBD1 (5 bases). CDR1 MDHEN and CDR2 SYDVKM come from the germline V gene. V was cut by 6 bases and J by 1 base, with 15 bases left in between. The CDR3 is made up of 15 amino acids. CDR3 coding DNA: TGTGCCAGCAGAACTCCGGGACGGACGAACACTGAAGCTTTCTTT. This encodes CASRTPGRTNTEAFF.

CDR3 amino acids: CASSREGADLAYEQYF. As DNA, the CDR3 is TGCGCCAGCAGCCGCGAGGGAGCGGATCTTGCCTACGAGCAGTACTTC. The V gene is TRBV4-1, the J gene TRBJ2-7; possibly TRBD2 for D (5 bases). The CDR3 is 16 residues long. V was trimmed by 4 bases and J by 2 bases, leaving 18 bases between them. CDR1 and CDR2 (germline): MGHRA, YSYEKL.

A few counts support this clonotype. The V call is TRBV28, the J call TRBJ2-3; the D gene is possibly TRBD1 (6 bases). V was trimmed by 5 bases and J by 7 bases, leaving 13 bases between them. Germline assignment: CDR1 MDHEN and CDR2 SYDVKM. The CDR3 loop spans 13 amino acids. The CDR3 sequence is CASSLQGRHTQYF. The CDR3 DNA follows: TGTGCCAGCAGTCTACAGGGTCGGCATACGCAGTATTTT.

In its sample, this clonotype was seen many times. J is TRBJ1-2 and V is TRBV28; D unclear. The CDR3 spans 15 residues. CDR1 MDHEN and CDR2 SYDVKM come from the germline V gene. V was clipped by 6 bases and J by 4 bases, with 18 bases between them. This CDR3 reads CASSSSATGFYGYTF. The CDR3 nucleotides read TGTGCCAGCAGCTCCAGCGCAACGGGGTTCTATGGCTACACCTTC.

This clonotype was recorded at least ten times. This chain links TRBV7-9 with TRBJ1-2; 8 positions agree with TRBD1. Germline loops: CDR1 SEHNR, CDR2 FQNEAQ (reference sequence). The CDR3 is made up of 14 amino acids. V shed 6 bases, J shed 7 bases, and the junction held 10 bases outside the gene matches. The chain's CDR3 is CASRDGQGEGGYTF. The DNA of the CDR3 is TGTGCCAGCAGGGACGGACAGGGAGAAGGTGGCTACACCTTC.